Each of the 7 T cell receptor beta chains below was sequenced from the same sample in a study of blood T cell repertoires in COVID-19. TCRdb keeps only in-frame clones here, not all; method: immunoSEQ multiplex PCR. The sample contains about 63,000 clones, about 87% of which appear only once. Sequencing was done on a sample of peripheral blood. The receptors here all came from a man between 50 and 59 years old with active COVID-19.

The chain has TRBV6-2 or TRBV6-3 and TRBJ1-1; tentatively, D is TRBD1 (5 bases). The CDR3 is 16 residues long. CDR1 is MNHEY, CDR2 SVGEGT, per germline. Trimming pared 6 bases from V and 0 bases from J, leaving 17 bases between. As DNA, the CDR3 is TGTGCCAGCAGCCCCCCAGCCCCGGACATGAACACTGAAGCTTTCTTT. Encoded protein: CASSPPAPDMNTEAFF.

The CDR3: CASSGQGATNEKLFF. DNA of the CDR3: TGTGCCAGCAGCGGCCAGGGTGCAACTAATGAAAAACTGTTTTTT. This sequence joins TRBV9 and TRBJ1-4, with D possibly matching TRBD1 (5 bases). The CDR3 is 15 amino acids. V lost 3 bases and J 0 bases, leaving 9 bases between the germline ends. CDR1 is SGDLS and CDR2 is YYNGEE in the germline V gene.

The chain recombines TRBV4-3 with TRBJ1-2, with a possible D match to TRBD1 (5 bases). Trimming removed 2 bases from V and 5 bases from J, with 15 bases in between. This CDR3 has 15 residues. Germline V gene lookup returns CDR1 LGHNA and CDR2 YSLEER. The CDR3 protein is CASSQNDRRRYGYTF. The CDR3 region has the DNA TGCGCCAGCAGCCAAAATGACAGACGGAGATATGGCTACACCTTC.

The chain recombines TRBV7-9 with TRBJ1-5; D gene ambiguous. CDR3 length equals 12 residues. Germline V CDR1 and CDR2: SEHNR, FQNEAQ (reference sequence). V lost 5 bases, J lost 5 bases, and 7 bases lay in between. DNA for the CDR3: TGTGCCAGCAGCAAGCAGGATCAGCCCCAGCATTTT. Translated: CASSKQDQPQHF.

V and J are TRBV12-3 or TRBV12-4 and TRBJ2-3; D gene uncertain. The CDR3 length is 12 residues. V was cut by 6 bases and J by 0 bases, with 4 bases left in between. The CDR3 loop is CASRTSTDTQYF. The DNA of the CDR3 is TGTGCCAGCAGAACTAGCACAGATACGCAGTATTTT.

The J gene is TRBJ1-2, the V gene TRBV7-2; 8 bases agree with TRBD1. The trim removed 4 bases at V and 6 bases at J, leaving 7 bases unmatched. From germline, CDR1 is SGHTA and CDR2 FQGNSA. The CDR3 sequence is 14 residues long. The DNA for the CDR3 is TGTGCCAGCAGCTCCCAGGGGGCGCAAAATGGCTACACCTTC. Amino acid sequence: CASSSQGAQNGYTF.

The chain employs TRBV7-8 and TRBJ2-4; D ambiguous. The germline gives CDR1 SGHVS, CDR2 FQNEAQ. V was trimmed by 5 bases and J by 11 bases, leaving 16 bases between them. This CDR3 spans 13 amino acids. In DNA, the CDR3 is TGTGCCAGCAGCATCAGCCAGACTCACTTTCAGTACTTC. This encodes CASSISQTHFQYF.